The rows below give T cell receptor beta chains drawn from one sample of a study of cytomegalovirus exposure and HLA in healthy donors. Using immunoSEQ multiplex PCR, the repertoire was profiled, and TCRdb retains in-frame clones only, with some absent. The sample includes roughly 180,000 clones, 75% to 85% of them seen just once. The sample taken for sequencing was PBMCs. The receptors here all came from a woman aged 18-29 years in good health and CMV-seropositive. Both conserved end residues are part of each CDR3. The D gene is left open where the match is weak. Clone size is not always given. Where it is, it says once, few, many or a class for expanded clones.

clone_size: -; d_call: -; v_call: TRBV1; cdr3_length: 15; j_call: TRBJ2-7; cdr3_aa: CTSSQAGVSGYEQYF; cdr3_nt: TGCACCAGCAGCCAAGCGGGCGTCTCGGGATACGAGCAGTACTTC
clone_size: -; d_call: -; v_call: TRBV6-4; cdr3_length: 15; j_call: TRBJ2-1; cdr3_aa: CASSDSWGQGNEQFF; cdr3_nt: TGTGCCAGCAGTGACTCTTGGGGGCAGGGCAATGAGCAGTTCTTC
clone_size: -; d_call: -; v_call: TRBV5-6; cdr3_length: 14; j_call: TRBJ2-1; cdr3_aa: CASSLDRVGNEQFF; cdr3_nt: TGTGCCAGCAGCTTGGACAGGGTGGGCAATGAGCAGTTCTTC
clone_size: -; d_call: TRBD2; v_call: TRBV27; cdr3_length: 16; j_call: TRBJ2-3; cdr3_aa: CASSFSAAGPTDTQYF; cdr3_nt: TGTGCCAGCAGTTTCTCGGCAGCGGGACCCACAGATACGCAGTATTTT
clone_size: -; d_call: TRBD2; v_call: TRBV6-4; cdr3_length: 15; j_call: TRBJ2-3; cdr3_aa: CASSATSGGSDTQYF; cdr3_nt: TGTGCCAGCAGCGCTACTAGCGGGGGCTCAGATACGCAGTATTTT
clone_size: -; d_call: -; v_call: TRBV2; cdr3_length: 15; j_call: TRBJ1-3; cdr3_aa: CASSEGISSGNTIYF; cdr3_nt: TGTGCCAGCAGTGAGGGCATTTCCTCTGGAAACACCATATATTTT
clone_size: -; d_call: TRBD1; v_call: TRBV5-5; cdr3_length: 16; j_call: TRBJ2-7; cdr3_aa: CASSLLRDRNSYEQYF; cdr3_nt: TGTGCCAGCAGCTTACTCCGGGACAGAAACTCCTACGAGCAGTACTTC
clone_size: once; d_call: TRBD1; v_call: TRBV18; cdr3_length: 15; j_call: TRBJ1-5; cdr3_aa: CASSPSRQGGQPQHF; cdr3_nt: TGTGCCAGCTCACCATCCCGACAGGGCGGGCAGCCCCAGCATTTT
clone_size: -; d_call: TRBD2; v_call: TRBV6-6; cdr3_length: 16; j_call: TRBJ2-3; cdr3_aa: CASRRGLAGGGDTQYF; cdr3_nt: TGTGCCAGCAGGCGGGGACTAGCGGGGGGTGGGGATACGCAGTATTTT
clone_size: -; d_call: -; v_call: TRBV4-2; cdr3_length: 16; j_call: TRBJ1-2; cdr3_aa: CASSPGHFNAGYGYTF; cdr3_nt: TGTGCCAGCAGCCCGGGACACTTCAACGCGGGCTATGGCTACACCTTC
clone_size: -; d_call: TRBD2; v_call: TRBV7-3; cdr3_length: 13; j_call: TRBJ2-1; cdr3_aa: CASSGAGGGEQFF; cdr3_nt: TGTGCCAGCAGCGGGGCGGGGGGAGGCGAGCAGTTCTTC
clone_size: few; d_call: -; v_call: TRBV7-3; cdr3_length: 15; j_call: TRBJ2-3; cdr3_aa: CASSSGLLGTDTQYF; cdr3_nt: TGTGCCAGCAGCTCGGGACTCCTCGGCACAGATACGCAGTATTTT
clone_size: -; d_call: TRBD2; v_call: TRBV6-5; cdr3_length: 14; j_call: TRBJ2-5; cdr3_aa: CASSYGLEVATQYF; cdr3_nt: TGTGCCAGCAGTTACGGACTAGAGGTCGCGACCCAGTACTTC
clone_size: -; d_call: -; v_call: TRBV2; cdr3_length: 16; j_call: TRBJ2-2; cdr3_aa: CASTLRRTANTGELFF; cdr3_nt: TGTGCCAGCACCCTTCGGAGGACAGCGAACACCGGGGAGCTGTTTTTT
clone_size: -; d_call: -; v_call: TRBV5-6; cdr3_length: 15; j_call: TRBJ2-7; cdr3_aa: CASSLYQGGSYEQYF; cdr3_nt: TGTGCCAGCAGTCTATATCAGGGAGGTAGCTACGAGCAGTACTTC
clone_size: once; d_call: -; v_call: TRBV7-9; cdr3_length: 14; j_call: TRBJ2-7; cdr3_aa: CASSSDRYSYEQYF; cdr3_nt: TGTGCCAGCAGCTCTGACAGGTACTCCTACGAGCAGTACTTC
clone_size: -; d_call: TRBD1; v_call: TRBV9; cdr3_length: 14; j_call: TRBJ1-1; cdr3_aa: CASSATGVNTEAFF; cdr3_nt: TGTGCCAGCAGCGCGACAGGGGTGAACACTGAAGCTTTCTTT
clone_size: -; d_call: -; v_call: TRBV9; cdr3_length: 14; j_call: TRBJ2-5; cdr3_aa: CASSPRVVPETQYF; cdr3_nt: TGTGCCAGCAGCCCCCGGGTGGTCCCGGAGACCCAGTACTTC
clone_size: -; d_call: TRBD2; v_call: TRBV5-1; cdr3_length: 14; j_call: TRBJ2-7; cdr3_aa: CASSTSGGTYEQYF; cdr3_nt: TGCGCCAGCAGCACTAGCGGGGGCACCTACGAGCAGTACTTC
clone_size: -; d_call: -; v_call: TRBV7-9; cdr3_length: 13; j_call: TRBJ1-2; cdr3_aa: CANTPGTLDGYTF; cdr3_nt: TGTGCCAACACACCCGGGACTCTCGATGGCTACACCTTC
clone_size: -; d_call: TRBD1; v_call: TRBV28; cdr3_length: 14; j_call: TRBJ1-1; cdr3_aa: CASSLGTANTEAFF; cdr3_nt: TGTGCCAGCAGTTTAGGGACAGCAAACACTGAAGCTTTCTTT
clone_size: -; d_call: TRBD2; v_call: TRBV18; cdr3_length: 15; j_call: TRBJ2-7; cdr3_aa: CASSPQSGGKYEQYF; cdr3_nt: TGTGCCAGCTCACCACAAAGCGGGGGGAAGTACGAGCAGTACTTC
clone_size: few; d_call: -; v_call: TRBV28; cdr3_length: 14; j_call: TRBJ1-6; cdr3_aa: CASSPRQGYSPLHF; cdr3_nt: TGTGCCAGCAGTCCGCGGCAGGGTTATTCACCCCTCCACTTT
clone_size: -; d_call: TRBD1; v_call: TRBV7-2; cdr3_length: 13; j_call: TRBJ1-2; cdr3_aa: CASSVGGAYGYTF; cdr3_nt: TGTGCCAGCAGCGTAGGGGGCGCCTATGGCTACACCTTC
clone_size: -; d_call: -; v_call: TRBV7-8; cdr3_length: 15; j_call: TRBJ2-2; cdr3_aa: CASSLALGLTGELFF; cdr3_nt: TGTGCCAGCAGCTTAGCGCTGGGGCTCACCGGGGAGCTGTTTTTT
clone_size: -; d_call: -; v_call: TRBV5-1; cdr3_length: 12; j_call: TRBJ1-2; cdr3_aa: CASSMDSYGYTF; cdr3_nt: TGCGCCAGCAGCATGGACAGCTATGGCTACACCTTC
clone_size: few; d_call: -; v_call: TRBV25-1; cdr3_length: 15; j_call: TRBJ1-2; cdr3_aa: CASSELAGRGYGYTF; cdr3_nt: TGTGCCAGCAGTGAATTGGCAGGGCGCGGCTATGGCTACACCTTC
clone_size: -; d_call: TRBD2; v_call: TRBV7-9; cdr3_length: 15; j_call: TRBJ2-1; cdr3_aa: CASSVTSGNYNEQFF; cdr3_nt: TGTGCCAGCAGCGTCACTAGCGGGAATTACAATGAGCAGTTCTTC
clone_size: -; d_call: -; v_call: TRBV7-3; cdr3_length: 14; j_call: TRBJ1-1; cdr3_aa: CASSLEGARTEAFF; cdr3_nt: TGTGCCAGCAGCTTGGAAGGGGCGCGAACTGAAGCTTTCTTT
clone_size: -; d_call: -; v_call: TRBV4-3; cdr3_length: 17; j_call: TRBJ1-2; cdr3_aa: CASSQDLLTGPNYGYTF; cdr3_nt: TGCGCCAGCAGCCAAGATCTTCTGACAGGTCCTAACTATGGCTACACCTTC
clone_size: -; d_call: TRBD1; v_call: TRBV2; cdr3_length: 14; j_call: TRBJ1-6; cdr3_aa: CASRSGTGNSPLHF; cdr3_nt: TGTGCCAGCAGATCCGGGACAGGGAACTCACCCCTCCACTTT
clone_size: once; d_call: -; v_call: TRBV10-3; cdr3_length: 15; j_call: TRBJ1-1; cdr3_aa: CAIKRRGSEDTEAFF; cdr3_nt: TGTGCCATCAAACGGCGGGGTAGTGAGGACACTGAAGCTTTCTTT
clone_size: -; d_call: -; v_call: TRBV7-9; cdr3_length: 13; j_call: TRBJ1-1; cdr3_aa: CASRGGRGTEAFF; cdr3_nt: TGTGCCAGCAGAGGGGGAAGAGGCACTGAAGCTTTCTTT
clone_size: -; d_call: TRBD1; v_call: TRBV11-3; cdr3_length: 15; j_call: TRBJ2-4; cdr3_aa: CASAGPGTGKNTQYF; cdr3_nt: TGTGCCAGCGCCGGTCCTGGGACAGGGAAAAACACTCAGTACTTC
clone_size: -; d_call: -; v_call: TRBV5-5; cdr3_length: 15; j_call: TRBJ1-5; cdr3_aa: CASSGGLTGNQPQHF; cdr3_nt: TGTGCCAGCAGTGGGGGCCTTACAGGGAATCAGCCCCAGCATTTT
clone_size: -; d_call: -; v_call: TRBV11-2; cdr3_length: 12; j_call: TRBJ1-3; cdr3_aa: CASSLNVDTIYF; cdr3_nt: TGTGCCAGCAGCTTAAATGTAGACACCATATATTTT
clone_size: -; d_call: TRBD1; v_call: TRBV6-5; cdr3_length: 14; j_call: TRBJ1-5; cdr3_aa: CASSYFGQEQPQHF; cdr3_nt: TGTGCCAGCAGTTACTTTGGACAGGAACAGCCCCAGCATTTT
clone_size: -; d_call: -; v_call: TRBV6-1; cdr3_length: 13; j_call: TRBJ1-1; cdr3_aa: CANRDSMSTEAFF; cdr3_nt: TGTGCCAACCGAGACAGTATGAGCACTGAAGCTTTCTTT
clone_size: once; d_call: -; v_call: TRBV27; cdr3_length: 14; j_call: TRBJ2-1; cdr3_aa: CASSFSTTNNEQFF; cdr3_nt: TGTGCCAGCAGTTTTAGTACTACAAACAATGAGCAGTTCTTC
clone_size: -; d_call: -; v_call: TRBV5-4; cdr3_length: 13; j_call: TRBJ2-4; cdr3_aa: CASSLAGLNIQYF; cdr3_nt: TGTGCCAGCAGCTTGGCCGGACTAAACATTCAGTACTTC
clone_size: once; d_call: -; v_call: TRBV2; cdr3_length: 15; j_call: TRBJ2-2; cdr3_aa: CASRANSGLTGELFF; cdr3_nt: TGTGCCAGCAGAGCTAATAGCGGATTAACCGGGGAGCTGTTTTTT
clone_size: once; d_call: TRBD1; v_call: TRBV9; cdr3_length: 14; j_call: TRBJ1-2; cdr3_aa: CASSVGQGNYGYTF; cdr3_nt: TGTGCCAGCAGCGTAGGACAGGGGAACTATGGCTACACCTTC
clone_size: -; d_call: -; v_call: TRBV11-2; cdr3_length: 12; j_call: TRBJ2-5; cdr3_aa: CASSLVVGTQYF; cdr3_nt: TGTGCCAGCAGCTTAGTAGTTGGGACCCAGTACTTC